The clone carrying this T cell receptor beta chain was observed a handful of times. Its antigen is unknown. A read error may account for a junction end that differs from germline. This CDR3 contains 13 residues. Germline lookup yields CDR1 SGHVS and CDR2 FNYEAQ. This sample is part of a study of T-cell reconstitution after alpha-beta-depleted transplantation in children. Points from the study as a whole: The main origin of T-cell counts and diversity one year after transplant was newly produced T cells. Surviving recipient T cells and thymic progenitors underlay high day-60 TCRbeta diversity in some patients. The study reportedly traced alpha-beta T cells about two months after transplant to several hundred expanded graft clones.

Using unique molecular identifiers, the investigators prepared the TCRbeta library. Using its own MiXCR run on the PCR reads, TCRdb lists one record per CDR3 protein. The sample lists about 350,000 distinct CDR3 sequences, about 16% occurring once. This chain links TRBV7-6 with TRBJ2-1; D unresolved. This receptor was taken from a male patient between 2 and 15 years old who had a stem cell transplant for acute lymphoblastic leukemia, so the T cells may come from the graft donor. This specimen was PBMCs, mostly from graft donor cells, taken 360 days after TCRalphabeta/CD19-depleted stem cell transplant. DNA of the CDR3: TGTGCCAGCAGCCCGTTCTCCAACAATGAGCAGTTCTTC. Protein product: CASSPFSNNEQFF.